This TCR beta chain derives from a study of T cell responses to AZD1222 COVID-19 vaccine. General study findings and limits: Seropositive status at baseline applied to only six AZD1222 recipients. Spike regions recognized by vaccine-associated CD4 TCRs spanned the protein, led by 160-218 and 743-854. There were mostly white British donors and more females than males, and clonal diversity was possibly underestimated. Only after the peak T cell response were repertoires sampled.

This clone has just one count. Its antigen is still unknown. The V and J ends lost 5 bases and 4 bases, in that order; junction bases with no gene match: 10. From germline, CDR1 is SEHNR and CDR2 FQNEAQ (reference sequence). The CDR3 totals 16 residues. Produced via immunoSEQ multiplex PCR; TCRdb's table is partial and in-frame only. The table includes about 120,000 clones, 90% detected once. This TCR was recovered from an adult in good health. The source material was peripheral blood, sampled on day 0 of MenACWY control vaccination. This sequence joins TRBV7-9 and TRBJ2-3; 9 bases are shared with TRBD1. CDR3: CASSQQGAVSADTQYF. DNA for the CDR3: TGTGCCAGCAGCCAACAGGGGGCGGTGAGCGCAGATACGCAGTATTTT.